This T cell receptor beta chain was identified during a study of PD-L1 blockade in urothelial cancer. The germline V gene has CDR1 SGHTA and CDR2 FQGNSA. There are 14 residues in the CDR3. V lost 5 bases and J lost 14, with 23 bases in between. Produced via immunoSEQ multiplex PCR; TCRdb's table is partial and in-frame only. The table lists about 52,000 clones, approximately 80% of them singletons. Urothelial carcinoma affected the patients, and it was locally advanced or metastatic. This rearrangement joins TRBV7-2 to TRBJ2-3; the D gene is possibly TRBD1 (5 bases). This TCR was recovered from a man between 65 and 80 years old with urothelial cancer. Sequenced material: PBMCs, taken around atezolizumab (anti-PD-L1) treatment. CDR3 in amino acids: CASSPMILGQERYF. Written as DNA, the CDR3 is TGTGCCAGCAGCCCAATGATACTTGGACAAGAGAGGTATTTT.